This T cell receptor beta chain was sequenced for a study of blood T cell repertoires in COVID-19. The overall study: Sites across the United States, Italy and Spain contributed samples from acute and convalescent COVID-19.

This CDR3 comprises 13 residues. CDR1 and CDR2 (germline): SGHNT, YENEEA. The V and J ends lost 2 bases and 5 bases respectively, with 10 bases between them. Assay used: immunoSEQ multiplex PCR; TCRdb lists only in-frame clones, some missing. The sample has 200,000 to 300,000 clones, about 91% seen once. This clonotype originated in a woman aged 25 to 39 with acute COVID-19. The gene calls are TRBV11-3 and TRBJ2-7; maybe TRBD1 (5 bases). Sequencing was carried out using PBMCs or T cells enriched from blood (not recorded which). CDR3 residues: CASSLRAGNEQYF. CDR3 nucleotides: TGTGCCAGCAGCTTACGAGCAGGGAACGAGCAGTACTTC.